The 18 T cell receptor beta chains below all came from one sample that was sequenced in a study of shared clonotypes between healthy human individuals. Assay: immunoSEQ multiplex PCR; the TCRdb copy retains only in-frame clones and omits some. Counted here are around 2.3 million clones, about 94% occurring once; the ten biggest clones make up roughly 0.13%. Sequencing was performed on naive CD4+ T cells sorted from blood. Stated subset: CD45RA+ positively selected. The source is a man younger than 35 in good health.

This clone is a singleton in its sample. The gene calls are TRBV12-5 and TRBJ2-7; D unclear. The CDR3 covers 17 residues. Trimming stripped 2 bases from V and 4 bases from J, with 21 bases between. CDR1 LGHNT and CDR2 FRNRAP come from the germline V gene. The CDR3 spells CASGLSQVVSPPYEQYF. The CDR3 region has the DNA TGTGCTAGTGGTTTGTCTCAGGTGGTCTCTCCCCCGTACGAGCAGTACTTC.

V is TRBV2 and J is TRBJ1-1; D remains ambiguous. Trimming shortened V by 3 bases and J by 2 bases, and 7 bases separated the two germline ends. Germline CDR1 and CDR2: SNHLY and FYNNEI. This CDR3 contains 13 residues. The CDR3 DNA follows: TGTGCCAGCAGTGATTGGGTAAACACTGAAGCTTTCTTT. This sequence encodes CASSDWVNTEAFF.

The chain has TRBV6-6 and TRBJ2-2; the D is unclear. Germline CDR1 MNHNY, CDR2 SVGAGI (reference sequence). This CDR3 spans 14 amino acids. Trimming shortened V by 2 bases and J by 5 bases, and 9 bases separated the two germline ends. In nucleotides, the CDR3 is TGTGCCAGCAGTTACGGGGTTTTGACCGGGGAGCTGTTTTTT. Amino acids: CASSYGVLTGELFF.

This chain links TRBV7-2 with TRBJ2-2; D ambiguous. The V gene's germline CDR1 is SGHTA and CDR2 FQGNSA. The CDR3 is 15 residues long. V was clipped by 4 bases and J by 0 bases, with 9 bases between them. The DNA for the CDR3 is TGTGCCAGCAGCTCGAGCGCCCCGAACACCGGGGAGCTGTTTTTT. Protein product: CASSSSAPNTGELFF.

This clone was counted a single time. The chain has TRBV28 and TRBJ2-1; 8 nucleotides line up with TRBD1. V lost 6 bases, J lost 7 bases, and 11 bases stayed unmatched. The length of the CDR3 is 15 residues. CDR1 is MDHEN, CDR2 SYDVKM, per germline. The CDR3 DNA follows: TGTGCCAGCAGCTCCGGACAGGGTCGCGGGAATGAGCAGTTCTTC. This translates into CASSSGQGRGNEQFF.

The CDR3 protein is CASSLDGTGIAEQYF. The CDR3, as DNA: TGTGCCAGCAGCTTGGATGGGACAGGGATAGCCGAGCAGTACTTC. J is TRBJ2-7 and V is TRBV5-4; 9 nucleotides match TRBD1. J lost 6 bases, V lost 0 bases, and 7 bases had no gene match. The CDR3 is 15 amino acids. From germline, CDR1 is SGHNT and CDR2 YYREEE (reference sequence).

This chain joins TRBV6-6 and TRBJ2-7; 7 nucleotides line up with TRBD2. Germline CDR1 MNHNY, CDR2 SVGAGI (reference sequence). The CDR3 spans 14 residues. Trimming cost V 4 bases and J 2 bases; bases outside gene matches: 5. This CDR3 is CASSSPGGTYEQYF. CDR3 nucleotide sequence: TGTGCCAGCAGTTCGCCGGGAGGAACCTACGAGCAGTACTTC.

The chain joins TRBV10-3 to TRBJ2-7; maybe TRBD2 (6 bases). Germline V gene sequence: CDR1 ENHRY, CDR2 SYGVKD. The CDR3 has 13 residues. V was shortened by 5 bases and J by 0 bases, with 8 bases between the two germline ends. CDR3 nucleotide sequence: TGTGCCATCAGTCGACTAGACTCCTACGAGCAGTACTTC. Amino acids: CAISRLDSYEQYF.

The genes are TRBV28 and TRBJ1-5; possibly TRBD1 for D (5 bases). The V end lost 6 bases, the J end lost 0 bases, and 15 bases lay between the germline ends. Germline V gene sequence: CDR1 MDHEN, CDR2 SYDVKM. The CDR3 sequence is 16 residues long. CDR3 in DNA: TGTGCCAGCAGGAGGGACGGAACCTATAGCAATCAGCCCCAGCATTTT. Translating gives CASRRDGTYSNQPQHF.

This chain joins TRBV28 and TRBJ1-3; possibly TRBD1 for D (5 bases). Germline V gives CDR1 MDHEN, CDR2 SYDVKM. The CDR3 covers 17 residues. Between the trimmed V and J ends, which lost 8 bases and 0 bases, there was a span of 20 bases. CDR3 nucleotides: TGTGCCAGCTCTCCACCGGGACGGAGTCTCTCTGGAAACACCATATATTTT. This sequence encodes CASSPPGRSLSGNTIYF.

The CDR3: CASKGHSDSNQPQHF. CDR3 sequence (DNA): TGTGCCAGTAAGGGCCACTCTGACAGCAATCAGCCCCAGCATTTT. J is TRBJ1-5 and V is TRBV19; D ambiguous. V gave up 7 bases and J gave up 1 base, with 14 bases separating them. This CDR3 comprises 15 residues. Per germline, CDR1 LNHDA and CDR2 SQIVND (reference sequence).

V is TRBV28 and J is TRBJ2-3, with 7 bases lining up with TRBD2. CDR1 and CDR2 (germline): MDHEN, SYDVKM. V gave up 5 bases and J gave up 6 bases; unmatched junction bases: 8. This CDR3 spans 14 amino acids. In DNA, the CDR3 is TGTGCCAGCAGTCCCCCGGGGGGTCGGGATACGCAGTATTTT. Translated, it gives CASSPPGGRDTQYF.

The CDR3 spells CASARGAAQETQYF. The DNA for the CDR3 is TGTGCGTCCGCCCGCGGGGCCGCTCAAGAGACCCAGTACTTC. The chain recombines TRBV18 with TRBJ2-5; tentative D call: TRBD2 (6 bases). The CDR3 length is 14 residues. CDR1 KGHSH and CDR2 LQKENI come from the germline V gene.

The chain joins TRBV20-1 to TRBJ1-4; D remains ambiguous. The CDR3 is made up of 11 amino acids. V lost 6 bases and J lost 4, with 6 bases in between. Looked up from germline, CDR1 is DFQATT and CDR2 is SNEGSKA (reference sequence). The CDR3 protein is CSAPDNEKLFF. The CDR3 DNA reads as TGCAGTGCCCCCGATAATGAAAAACTGTTTTTT.

The rearrangement uses TRBV6-5 and TRBJ2-5, with 8 bases identical to TRBD1. V lost 4 bases to trimming and J lost 1 base; unmatched junction nucleotides: 5. CDR1 is MNHEY and CDR2 is SVGAGI in the germline V gene. The CDR3 is 15 amino acids. CDR3 loop: CASSSGQGAQETQYF. CDR3 nucleotide sequence: TGTGCCAGCAGTTCCGGACAGGGAGCCCAAGAGACCCAGTACTTC.

Only one count was recorded for this clone. Other nucleotide sequences from this sample produce the same CDR3. V gene TRBV5-1 combines with J gene TRBJ2-7; possibly TRBD1 for D (6 bases). The CDR3 extends over 13 amino acids. Germline assignment: CDR1 SGHRS and CDR2 YFSETQ. Trimming cost V 3 bases and J 1 base, with 8 bases left between them. The CDR3 DNA reads as TGCGCCAGCAGCTGGGACAATTCCTACGAGCAGTACTTC. This encodes CASSWDNSYEQYF.

This chain joins TRBV4-1 and TRBJ1-2; 8 bases are shared with TRBD1. The junction had 3 bases not matched to a gene; V was cut back by 3 bases and J by 0 bases. CDR3 length equals 15 residues. CDR1 and CDR2 from the germline V gene are MGHRA and YSYEKL. The CDR3: CASSQPGQANYGYTF. The CDR3 DNA reads TGCGCCAGCAGCCAGCCGGGACAGGCTAACTATGGCTACACCTTC.

J is TRBJ2-3 and V is TRBV25-1; 7 bases are a match to TRBD1. Germline V CDR1 and CDR2: MGHDK, SYGVNS. V lost 5 bases and J lost 2; bases outside the gene matches: 13. The CDR3 has 17 residues. As DNA, the CDR3 is TGTGCCAGCAGTAAAAGACAGGGCGAATGGACCACAGATACGCAGTATTTT. This sequence encodes CASSKRQGEWTTDTQYF.